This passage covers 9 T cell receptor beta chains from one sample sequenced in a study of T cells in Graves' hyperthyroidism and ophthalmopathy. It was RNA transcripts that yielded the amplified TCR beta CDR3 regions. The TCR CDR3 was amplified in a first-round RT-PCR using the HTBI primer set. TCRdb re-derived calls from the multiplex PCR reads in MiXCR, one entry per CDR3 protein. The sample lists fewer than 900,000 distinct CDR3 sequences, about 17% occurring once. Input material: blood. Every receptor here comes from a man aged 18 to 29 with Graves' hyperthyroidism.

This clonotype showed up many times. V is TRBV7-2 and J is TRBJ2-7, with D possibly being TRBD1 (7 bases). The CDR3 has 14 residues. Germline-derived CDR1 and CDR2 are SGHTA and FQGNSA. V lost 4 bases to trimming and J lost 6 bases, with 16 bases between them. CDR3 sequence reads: CASSSLGGGTEQYF. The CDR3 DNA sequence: TGTGCCAGCAGCTCCTTAGGGGGCGGGACCGAGCAGTACTTC.

The CDR3 coding sequence is TGTGCCAGCCCCCGGACAGGGAGGACCGGGGAGCTGTTTTTT. It encodes CASPRTGRTGELFF. The chain uses TRBV28 and TRBJ2-2; 8 nucleotides match TRBD1. This CDR3 spans 14 amino acids. The V segment lost 8 bases and the J segment 5 bases; nucleotides outside the gene matches: 7. Germline values: CDR1 MDHEN, CDR2 SYDVKM.

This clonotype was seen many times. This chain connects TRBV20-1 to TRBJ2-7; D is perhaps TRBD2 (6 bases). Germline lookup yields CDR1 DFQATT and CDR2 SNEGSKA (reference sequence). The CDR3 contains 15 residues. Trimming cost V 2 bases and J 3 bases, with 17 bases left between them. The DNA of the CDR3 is TGCAGTGCTAGAAGGGGTGGAGGAGGGGTCTACGAGCAGTACTTC. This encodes CSARRGGGGVYEQYF.

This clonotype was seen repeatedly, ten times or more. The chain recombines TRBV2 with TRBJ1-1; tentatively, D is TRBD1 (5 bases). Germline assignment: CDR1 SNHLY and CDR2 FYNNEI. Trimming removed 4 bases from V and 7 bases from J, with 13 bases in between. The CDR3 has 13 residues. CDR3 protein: CASSVRGGVEAFF. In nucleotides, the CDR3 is TGTGCCAGCAGTGTCCGGGGAGGGGTTGAAGCTTTCTTT. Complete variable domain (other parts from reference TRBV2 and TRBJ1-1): EPEVTQTPSHQVTQMGQEVILRCVPISNHLYFYWYRQILGQKVEFLVSFYNNEISEKSEIFDDQFSVERPDGSNFTLKIRSTKLEDSAMYFCASSVRGGVEAFFGQGTRLTVV.

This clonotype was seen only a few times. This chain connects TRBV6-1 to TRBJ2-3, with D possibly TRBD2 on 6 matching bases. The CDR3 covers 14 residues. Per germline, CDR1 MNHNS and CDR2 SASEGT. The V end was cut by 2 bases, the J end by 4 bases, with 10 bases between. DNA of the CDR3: TGTGCCAGCAGTGAACGGGGGTTTCCAGATACGCAGTATTTT. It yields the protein CASSERGFPDTQYF.

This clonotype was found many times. CDR3 bases: TGTGCCAGCAGTTACGGTCACGGGGAGCTGTTTTTT. Protein sequence: CASSYGHGELFF. The rearrangement links TRBV6-2 or TRBV6-3 to TRBJ2-2; D not certain. Trimming removed 2 bases from V and 7 bases from J, with 5 bases in between. Germline V gives CDR1 MNHEY, CDR2 SVGEGT. The CDR3 spans 12 residues.

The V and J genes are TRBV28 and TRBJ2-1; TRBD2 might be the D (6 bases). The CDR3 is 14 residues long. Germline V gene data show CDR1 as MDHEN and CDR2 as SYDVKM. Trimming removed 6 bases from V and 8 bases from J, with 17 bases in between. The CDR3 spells CASRTGTVIDEQFF. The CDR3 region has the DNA TGTGCCAGCAGGACCGGGACTGTCATCGATGAGCAGTTCTTC.

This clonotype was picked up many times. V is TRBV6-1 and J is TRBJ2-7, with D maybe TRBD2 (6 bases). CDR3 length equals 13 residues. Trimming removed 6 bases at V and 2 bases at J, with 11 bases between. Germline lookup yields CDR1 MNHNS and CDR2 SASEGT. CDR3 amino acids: CASSRELPYEQYF. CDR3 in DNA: TGTGCCAGCAGCCGGGAGCTCCCCTACGAGCAGTACTTC.

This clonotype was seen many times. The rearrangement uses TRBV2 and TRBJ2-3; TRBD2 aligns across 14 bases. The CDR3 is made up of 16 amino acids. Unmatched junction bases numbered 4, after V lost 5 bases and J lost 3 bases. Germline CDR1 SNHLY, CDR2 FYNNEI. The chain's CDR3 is CASSYGLAGGTDTQYF. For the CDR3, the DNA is TGTGCCAGCAGTTATGGACTAGCGGGAGGTACAGATACGCAGTATTTT.